Below, 18 T cell receptor beta chains from the same sample are listed, as sequenced in a study of cytomegalovirus exposure and HLA in healthy donors. PCR employed 60 Vbeta and 13 Jbeta primers. Here immunoSEQ multiplex PCR was the method, and the copy in TCRdb shows in-frame clones only, minus some. The data contain approximately 54,000 clones, approximately 81% of them singletons. Sequenced input: PBMCs. The source is a woman aged 18-29 years in good health and CMV-seronegative.

V usage is TRBV11-2 and J usage is TRBJ1-6; 8 bases agree with TRBD1. This CDR3 has 16 residues. J lost 10 bases, V lost 5 bases, and 13 bases had no gene match. From germline, CDR1 is SGHAT and CDR2 FQNNGV. CDR3 in DNA: TGTGCCAGCAGCCGTTCCTATGGACAGGGAACCTCACCCCTCCACTTT. It encodes CASSRSYGQGTSPLHF.

The chain recombines TRBV10-1 with TRBJ2-1, with TRBD2 matching over 7 bases. V lost 4 bases and J lost 1; bases outside the gene matches: 1. Germline V gene sequence: CDR1 WNHNN, CDR2 SYGVQD (reference sequence). The CDR3 is 14 amino acids. CDR3 sequence: CASSGTRSYNEQFF. In nucleotides, the CDR3 is TGCGCCAGCAGTGGGACTAGATCCTACAATGAGCAGTTCTTC.

The V and J genes are TRBV18 and TRBJ1-1, with D perhaps TRBD1 (5 bases). CDR1 and CDR2 (germline): KGHSH, LQKENI. V lost 6 bases and J lost 6, with 8 bases in between. The CDR3 extends over 11 amino acids. This CDR3 reads CASSQGSEAFF. The CDR3 coding sequence is TGTGCCAGCTCTCAGGGTTCTGAAGCTTTCTTT. Full variable domain (outside the CDR3, taken from reference TRBV18 and TRBJ1-1): NAGVMQNPRHLVRRRGQEARLRCSPMKGHSHVYWYRQLPEEGLKFMVYLQKENIIDESGMPKERFSAEFPKEGPSILRIQQVVRGDSAAYFCASSQGSEAFFGQGTRLTVV.

The genes are TRBV27 and TRBJ2-7; possibly TRBD1 for D (6 bases). The CDR3 is 15 residues long. CDR1 and CDR2 from the germline V gene are MNHEY and SMNVEV (reference sequence). The V gene lost 6 bases and the J gene lost 6 bases, with 21 bases spanning the gap. CDR3 residues: CASSPQGHPLFEQYF. The CDR3 DNA follows: TGTGCCAGCAGCCCACAGGGACACCCTCTTTTCGAGCAGTACTTC.

As DNA, the CDR3 is TGTGCCAGCAGTGAACCCTCGACCCAGTACTTC. This sequence encodes CASSEPSTQYF. V usage is TRBV25-1 and J usage is TRBJ2-5; unclear D gene. The CDR3 loop spans 11 amino acids. Germline loops: CDR1 MGHDK, CDR2 SYGVNS. Trimming cost V 2 bases and J 7 bases, with 5 bases left between them.

V is TRBV4-2 and J is TRBJ2-5, with 7 bases fitting TRBD1. Judging by the DNA end, TRBJ2-7 fits better; the J call may be wrong. Germline-derived CDR1 and CDR2 are LGHNA and YNFKEQ. CDR3 length equals 15 residues. CDR3 DNA sequence: TGTGCCAGCAGCCCCAGGGGACAGCTCTCCTACGAGCAGTACTTC. Encoded protein: CASSPRGQLSYEQYF.

This clone was counted a single time. The chain carries TRBV21-1 and TRBJ2-6; the DNA was not used to check the table's D call, TRBD2. TRBV21-1 is shown as a pseudogene. The CDR3 is made up of 17 amino acids. The CDR3 DNA follows: TGTGCCAGCAGCAAAGGGAGGGAAAGGGTTGGAGCCAACGTCCTGACTTTC. This sequence encodes CASSKGRERVGANVLTF.

There are a few counts of this clone. The V call is TRBV9, the J call TRBJ2-5, with D uncertain. The J call is doubtful: the DNA matches TRBJ2-7 better. Germline V gene sequence: CDR1 SGDLS, CDR2 YYNGEE. The CDR3 has 14 amino acids. The CDR3 reads CASSVSQDSYEQYF. The CDR3 nucleotides are TGTGCCAGCAGCGTAAGTCAGGACTCCTACGAGCAGTACTTC.

This rearrangement joins TRBV23-1 to TRBJ1-3; D remains unclear. TRBV23-1 is given ORF status, its function remaining uncertain. The V and J ends lost 5 bases and 0 bases respectively, with 14 bases between them. The CDR3 length is 16 residues. CDR3 DNA: TGCGCCAGCAGTACCCCCGAGGGCAGCTCTGGAAACACCATATATTTT. Amino acids: CASSTPEGSSGNTIYF.

The chain couples TRBV15 to TRBJ2-1; 15 nucleotides agree with TRBD2. The CDR3 extends over 18 amino acids. Germline V lookup: CDR1 LNHNV, CDR2 YYDKDF (reference sequence). J lost 0 bases, V lost 9 bases, and 9 bases had no gene match. The CDR3 sequence: CATRGLAGGTSSYNEQFF. The DNA of the CDR3 is TGTGCCACTAGAGGACTAGCGGGAGGGACTAGCTCCTACAATGAGCAGTTCTTC.

A single count supports this clone. J is TRBJ2-3 and V is TRBV7-3; 8 bases line up with TRBD1. Per the germline V gene, CDR1 is SGHTA and CDR2 is FQGTGA. This CDR3 contains 16 residues. V shed 1 base and J 4 bases; nucleotides not matched to a gene: 7. CDR3 nucleotides: TGTGCCAGCAGCTTAATAGGGTCAGGGGGCGCAGATACGCAGTATTTT. Translation: CASSLIGSGGADTQYF.

J is TRBJ2-1 and V is TRBV7-8; unclear D gene. Looked up from germline, CDR1 is SGHVS and CDR2 is FQNEAQ. This CDR3 spans 17 amino acids. The V end was cut by 0 bases, the J end by 0 bases, with 12 bases between. CDR3 coding DNA: TGTGCCAGCAGCTTAGCCTTGCGGAGCCCCTCCTACAATGAGCAGTTCTTC. This gives the protein CASSLALRSPSYNEQFF.

The chain is built from TRBV29-1 and TRBJ2-7, with 9 bases that match TRBD2. This CDR3 region has 15 residues. V shed 6 bases and J 2 bases; nucleotides not matched to a gene: 11. Germline lookup yields CDR1 SQVTM and CDR2 ANQGSEA. CDR3 coding DNA: TGCAGCGTGAAACCGGGACTAGCCCAGACCTACGAGCAGTACTTC. It yields the protein CSVKPGLAQTYEQYF.

This chain links TRBV9 with TRBJ2-3, with TRBD1 as a possible D gene (6 bases). Deletions cut 2 bases from V and 1 base from J, with 11 bases between. Germline V gives CDR1 SGDLS, CDR2 YYNGEE. The CDR3 contains 15 residues. CDR3: CASSVEGVGTDTQYF. The CDR3 bases are TGTGCCAGCAGCGTTGAGGGGGTAGGCACAGATACGCAGTATTTT. Drawing the rest from reference TRBV9 and TRBJ2-3, the complete variable domain is DSGVTQTPKHLITATGQRVTLRCSPRSGDLSVYWYQQSLDQGLQFLIQYYNGEERAKGNILERFSAQQFPDLHSELNLSSLELGDSALYFCASSVEGVGTDTQYFGPGTRLTVL.

The chain is built from TRBV28 and TRBJ2-6; 8 bases are shared with TRBD1. The trim removed 6 bases at V and 4 bases at J, leaving 8 bases unmatched. The CDR3 consists of 16 residues. CDR1 and CDR2 from the germline V gene are MDHEN and SYDVKM. DNA of the CDR3: TGTGCCAGCAGCACACCCACAGGGGGAGGGGCCAACGTCCTGACTTTC. It is translated as CASSTPTGGGANVLTF.

The chain recombines TRBV30 with TRBJ1-2, with TRBD1 identical over 9 bases. Germline trimming cut 2 bases from V and 4 bases from J; bases unmatched to any gene: 5. Germline-derived CDR1 and CDR2 are GTSNPN and SVGIG (reference sequence). The CDR3 extends over 14 amino acids. The CDR3 bases are TGTGCCTGGAGTCCCGGGACAGGGCTCTATGGCTACACCTTC. It yields the protein CAWSPGTGLYGYTF.

Comment on this clone: An end of the junction differs from the germline gene, which may be a read error. This chain joins TRBV19 and TRBJ2-6, with 9 positions matching TRBD1. The CDR3 has 17 amino acids. Germline V lookup: CDR1 LNHDA, CDR2 SQIVND (reference sequence). The CDR3: CASSLIGTGPGANGLTF. The CDR3 bases are TGTGCCAGTAGTCTGATAGGGACAGGGCCTGGGGCCAACGGCCTGACTTTC.

The V call is TRBV5-1, the J call TRBJ2-7; weak D call: TRBD1 (6 bases). Germline V gives CDR1 SGHRS, CDR2 YFSETQ. The CDR3 extends over 15 amino acids. Trimming removed 1 base at V and 3 bases at J, with 14 bases between. Written as DNA, the CDR3 is TGCGCCAGCAGCTTGACAGGGTATAGTGGCTACGAGCAGTACTTC. This sequence encodes CASSLTGYSGYEQYF.